This is a list of T cell receptor beta chains from one sample in a study of regulatory T cells in long-lasting Graves disease. Each CDR3 protein is one row after TCRdb ran MiXCR on the multiplex PCR reads. Of about 400,000 distinct CDR3 sequences listed, around 15% are singletons. A further study also used this sample, focusing on T cells in Graves' hyperthyroidism and ophthalmopathy.

Sequences were derived from peripheral blood mononuclear cells (PBMCs), sampled at new diagnosis, from a patient treated with antithyroid drugs. These receptors were taken from a young woman with Graves disease. The CDR3 runs from the conserved cysteine through the conserved F or W. The D gene is left open where the match is weak. Part of the rows lack a size; the others show once, few, many or a class for expanded clones.

few	TRBV20-1	TRBD2	TRBJ2-3	CSASALAGGTDTQYF	TGCAGTGCTAGTGCGCTAGCGGGGGGCACAGATACGCAGTATTTT
many	TRBV20-1	-	TRBJ2-2	CSARSRPNTGELFF	TGCAGTGCTAGATCGCGGCCGAACACCGGGGAGCTGTTTTTT
many	TRBV28	-	TRBJ2-7	CASSDDISYEQYF	TGTGCCAGCAGTGATGACATCTCCTACGAGCAGTACTTC
-	TRBV28	-	TRBJ1-2	CASSLYGRGAQNGYTF	TGTGCCAGCAGTTTATACGGGCGGGGGGCCCAGAATGGCTACACCTTC
many	TRBV6-1	-	TRBJ2-7	CASLRTRGTPMGEQYF	TGTGCCAGCTTAAGGACTCGCGGGACCCCCATGGGCGAGCAGTACTTC
many	TRBV5-1	-	TRBJ2-5	CASSLREEETQYF	TGCGCCAGCAGCTTAAGGGAAGAAGAGACCCAGTACTTC
-	TRBV5-1	-	TRBJ1-1	CASSSTEVEAFF	TGCGCCAGCAGCTCCACAGAGGTTGAAGCTTTCTTT
-	TRBV7-2	-	TRBJ1-6	CASSLRQVGSPLHF	TGTGCCAGCAGCTTGCGACAGGTCGGTTCACCCCTCCACTTT
many	TRBV11-2	-	TRBJ1-5	CASSLSGSNQPQHF	TGTGCCAGCAGCTTATCTGGGAGCAATCAGCCCCAGCATTTT
few	TRBV7-9	-	TRBJ1-6	CASSFPGDYSPLHF	TGTGCCAGCAGCTTCCCGGGAGACTATTCACCCCTCCACTTT
-	TRBV2	TRBD2	TRBJ2-3	CASSDNSGRATGTQYF	TGTGCCAGCAGTGATAATAGCGGGAGGGCGACCGGTACGCAGTATTTT
many	TRBV6-5	-	TRBJ2-7	CASSSRVGYEQYF	TGTGCCAGCAGTTCCAGGGTAGGCTACGAGCAGTACTTC
many	TRBV7-2	TRBD2	TRBJ2-1	CASSLLVNGGGAGRDEQFF	TGTGCCAGCAGCTTATTAGTGAATGGCGGGGGGGCCGGTCGCGATGAGCAGTTCTTC
-	TRBV20-1	-	TRBJ1-5	CSASGRDAYSNQPQHF	TGCAGTGCTAGTGGCCGGGACGCCTATAGCAATCAGCCCCAGCATTTT
few	TRBV10-3	-	TRBJ1-5	CAISGGGDRQPQHF	TGTGCCATCAGTGGAGGGGGAGATCGTCAGCCCCAGCATTTT
-	TRBV6-4	-	TRBJ2-7	CASSYSWDQTYEQYF	TGTGCCAGCAGTTACTCGTGGGACCAAACCTACGAGCAGTACTTC
few	TRBV6-1	-	TRBJ2-1	CASRRTDKSSYNEQFF	TGTGCCAGCAGGAGGACAGACAAAAGCTCCTACAATGAGCAGTTCTTC
many	TRBV11-2	TRBD1	TRBJ2-1	CASSPKDRGHDEQFF	TGTGCCAGCAGCCCTAAGGACAGGGGGCATGATGAGCAGTTCTTC
many	TRBV5-5	-	TRBJ1-2	CASSFAANRLIAGYTF	TGTGCCAGCAGCTTCGCGGCCAACAGGTTAATCGCTGGCTACACCTTC
many	TRBV2	-	TRBJ1-4	CASRGYGSNEKLFF	TGTGCCAGCAGGGGGTACGGATCTAATGAAAAACTGTTTTTT
many	TRBV12-3/TRBV12-4	TRBD2	TRBJ2-3	CASSLGKAGGTDTQYF	TGTGCCAGCAGTTTAGGAAAGGCGGGAGGCACAGATACGCAGTATTTT
many	TRBV2	-	TRBJ2-7	CASIRTAGPYEQYF	TGTGCCAGCATTAGGACAGCCGGCCCCTACGAGCAGTACTTC
many	TRBV7-6	-	TRBJ2-7	CASSLAGFAYEQYF	TGTGCCAGCAGCTTAGCAGGGTTCGCCTACGAGCAGTACTTC
many	TRBV6-1	TRBD1	TRBJ2-7	CATSPGQGAYEQYF	TGTGCCACCTCACCGGGACAGGGCGCCTACGAGCAGTACTTC
few	TRBV7-3	-	TRBJ2-2	CASRRGAGTGELFF	TGTGCCAGTCGGCGGGGAGCGGGCACCGGGGAGCTGTTTTTT
-	TRBV11-1	TRBD2	TRBJ2-2	CASGGLAGPSGELFF	TGTGCCAGCGGGGGACTAGCGGGGCCCTCTGGGGAGCTGTTTTTT
many	TRBV6-1	TRBD1	TRBJ2-7	CASTGTVSYEQYF	TGTGCCAGCACGGGGACAGTCTCCTACGAGCAGTACTTC
few	TRBV2	-	TRBJ2-7	CASSAESGEQYF	TGTGCCAGCAGTGCGGAGTCGGGCGAGCAGTACTTC
many	TRBV6-2/TRBV6-3	TRBD1	TRBJ1-5	CASSYSRRQGHQPQHF	TGTGCCAGCAGTTACTCTCGCCGACAGGGGCATCAGCCCCAGCATTTT
once	TRBV20-1	TRBD1	TRBJ2-1	CSASGQGAGEQFF	TGCAGTGCTAGTGGACAGGGGGCCGGTGAGCAGTTCTTC
-	TRBV12-3/TRBV12-4	TRBD2	TRBJ2-3	CASSSYRGGDTQYF	TGTGCCAGCAGTTCCTATCGGGGGGGCGATACGCAGTATTTT
many	TRBV3-1	-	TRBJ2-4	CASSQAGKLNIQYF	TGTGCCAGCAGCCAAGCAGGGAAACTGAACATTCAGTACTTC
many	TRBV12-3/TRBV12-4	-	TRBJ1-1	CGSSLGGGGSYTEAFF	TGTGGCAGCAGTTTAGGGGGGGGGGGATCGTACACTGAAGCTTTCTTT
-	TRBV12-3/TRBV12-4	TRBD1	TRBJ2-1	CASSLGTGKFF	TGTGCCAGCAGCCTTGGGACAGGGAAGTTCTTC
many	TRBV27	TRBD2	TRBJ2-7	CASSLSGDYYEQYF	TGTGCCAGCAGTTTATCCGGGGACTACTACGAGCAGTACTTC
many	TRBV6-1	TRBD1	TRBJ1-2	CASSAGTGGRSGYTF	TGTGCCAGCAGTGCCGGGACAGGGGGAAGGAGTGGCTACACCTTC
-	TRBV11-2	TRBD1	TRBJ2-2	CASSQQGAGELSF	TGTGCCAGCAGCCAACAGGGGGCCGGGGAGCTGTCTTTT
-	TRBV2	-	TRBJ1-1	CASSVRGAPNMNTEAFF	TGTGCCAGCAGTGTGCGGGGGGCTCCAAACATGAACACTGAAGCTTTCTTT
many	TRBV11-3	-	TRBJ2-1	CASSSMIGDEQFF	TGTGCCAGCAGCTCAATGATAGGGGATGAGCAGTTCTTC
many	TRBV28	-	TRBJ1-4	CASSLSFHEKLFF	TGTGCCAGCAGTTTATCCTTCCATGAAAAACTGTTTTTT
many	TRBV6-1	-	TRBJ1-5	CASSPGAGNQPQHF	TGTGCCAGCAGTCCAGGGGCGGGCAATCAGCCCCAGCATTTT
-	TRBV2	-	TRBJ2-7	CASSASETYEQYF	TGTGCCAGCAGTGCGAGCGAGACCTACGAGCAGTACTTC
-	TRBV12-3/TRBV12-4	-	TRBJ1-3	CASSYGNTIYF	TGTGCCAGCAGTTACGGAAACACCATATATTTT
-	TRBV12-3/TRBV12-4	-	TRBJ1-6	CASSLKGSYNSPLHF	TGTGCCAGCAGTTTAAAGGGCTCCTATAATTCACCCCTCCACTTT
-	TRBV6-4	TRBD1	TRBJ2-3	CASSDSTQGANTDTQYF	TGTGCCAGCAGTGACTCGACGCAGGGGGCCAACACAGATACGCAGTATTTT
many	TRBV6-5	-	TRBJ1-2	CASQLQGSYGYTF	TGTGCCAGCCAGTTACAGGGTAGCTATGGCTACACCTTC
many	TRBV6-1	-	TRBJ1-1	CASSEGRGRFVAFF	TGTGCCAGCAGTGAGGGCAGGGGTCGGTTTGTTGCTTTCTTT
few	TRBV4-1	-	TRBJ2-2	CASSDLGGHRGTNTGELFF	TGCGCCAGCAGTGACCTAGGGGGACACCGAGGGACGAACACCGGGGAGCTGTTTTTT